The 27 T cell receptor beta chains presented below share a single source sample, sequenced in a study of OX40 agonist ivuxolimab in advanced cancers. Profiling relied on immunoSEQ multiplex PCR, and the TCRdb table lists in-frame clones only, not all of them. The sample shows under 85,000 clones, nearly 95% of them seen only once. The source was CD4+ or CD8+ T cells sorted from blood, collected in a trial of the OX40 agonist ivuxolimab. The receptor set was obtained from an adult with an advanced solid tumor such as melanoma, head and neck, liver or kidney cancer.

The chain's CDR3 is CASRTGVGGIQYF. The CDR3 region has the DNA TGTGCCAGCAGAACAGGGGTCGGCGGCATTCAGTACTTC. The chain joins TRBV27 to TRBJ2-4; 7 bases fit TRBD1. The CDR3 runs to 13 residues. The junction had 8 bases not matched to a gene; V was cut back by 6 bases and J by 9 bases. In germline, CDR1 is MNHEY, CDR2 SMNVEV (reference sequence).

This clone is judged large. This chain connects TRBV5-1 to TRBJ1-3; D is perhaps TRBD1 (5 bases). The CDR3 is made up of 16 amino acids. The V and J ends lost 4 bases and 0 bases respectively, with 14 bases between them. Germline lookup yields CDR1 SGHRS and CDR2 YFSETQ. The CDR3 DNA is TGCGCCAGCAGCCCCGACAGCACGAGCTCTGGAAACACCATATATTTT. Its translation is CASSPDSTSSGNTIYF.

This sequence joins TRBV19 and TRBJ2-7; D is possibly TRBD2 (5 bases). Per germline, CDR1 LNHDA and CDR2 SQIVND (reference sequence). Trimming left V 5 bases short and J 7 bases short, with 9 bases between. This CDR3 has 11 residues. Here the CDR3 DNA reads TGTGCCAGTAGTGATCCGGGAGAGCAGTACTTC. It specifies CASSDPGEQYF.

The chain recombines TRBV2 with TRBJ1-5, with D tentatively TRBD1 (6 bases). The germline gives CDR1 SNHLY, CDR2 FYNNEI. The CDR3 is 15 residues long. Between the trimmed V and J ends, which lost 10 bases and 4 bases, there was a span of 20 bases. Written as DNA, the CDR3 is TGTGCCACCAAGCCGTATCAGGGGCAAAATCAGCCCCAGCATTTT. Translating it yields CATKPYQGQNQPQHF.

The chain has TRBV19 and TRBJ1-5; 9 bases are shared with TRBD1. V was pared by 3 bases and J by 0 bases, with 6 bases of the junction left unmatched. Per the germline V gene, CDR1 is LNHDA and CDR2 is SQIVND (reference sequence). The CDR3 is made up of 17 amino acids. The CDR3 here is CASSIGDRVYSNQPQHF. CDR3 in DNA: TGTGCCAGTAGTATCGGGGACAGGGTCTATAGCAATCAGCCCCAGCATTTT.

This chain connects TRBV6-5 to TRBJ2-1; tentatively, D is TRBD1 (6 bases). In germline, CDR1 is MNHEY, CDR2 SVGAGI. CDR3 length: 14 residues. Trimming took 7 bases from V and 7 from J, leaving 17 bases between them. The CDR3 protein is CASTDTGQTNEQFF. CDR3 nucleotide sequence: TGTGCCAGCACGGACACCGGACAGACTAATGAGCAGTTCTTC.

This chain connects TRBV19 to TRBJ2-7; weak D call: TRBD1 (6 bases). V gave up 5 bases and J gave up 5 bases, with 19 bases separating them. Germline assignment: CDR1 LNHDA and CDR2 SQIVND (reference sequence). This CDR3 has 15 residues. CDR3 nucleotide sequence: TGTGCCAGTAGTCCCACCCGCCGGGACACCAACGAGCAGTACTTC. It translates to CASSPTRRDTNEQYF.

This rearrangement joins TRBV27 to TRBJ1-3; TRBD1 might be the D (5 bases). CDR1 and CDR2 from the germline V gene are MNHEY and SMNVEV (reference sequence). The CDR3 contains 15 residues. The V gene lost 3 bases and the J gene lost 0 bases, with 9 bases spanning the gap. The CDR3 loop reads CASSLGLPSGNTIYF. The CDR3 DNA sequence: TGTGCCAGCAGTTTGGGACTGCCCTCTGGAAACACCATATATTTT.

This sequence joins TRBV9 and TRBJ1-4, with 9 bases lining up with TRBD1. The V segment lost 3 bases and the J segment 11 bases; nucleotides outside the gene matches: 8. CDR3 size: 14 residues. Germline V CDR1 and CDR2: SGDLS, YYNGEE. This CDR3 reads CASSATGGDGKLFF. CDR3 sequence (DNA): TGTGCCAGCAGCGCTACAGGGGGCGACGGGAAACTGTTTTTT.

CDR3 sequence reads: CASSQGQGSYGYTF. As DNA, the CDR3 is TGCGCCAGCAGCCAAGGCCAGGGGAGTTATGGCTACACCTTC. This sequence joins TRBV4-1 and TRBJ1-2; a weak D match, TRBD1 (6 bases). Trimming shortened V by 1 base and J by 5 bases, and 11 bases separated the two germline ends. This CDR3 contains 14 residues. Germline V gene lookup returns CDR1 MGHRA and CDR2 YSYEKL.

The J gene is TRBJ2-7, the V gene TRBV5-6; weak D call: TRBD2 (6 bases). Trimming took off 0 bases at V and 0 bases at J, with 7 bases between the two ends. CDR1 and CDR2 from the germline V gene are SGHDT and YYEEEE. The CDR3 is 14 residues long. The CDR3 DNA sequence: TGTGCCAGCAGCTTGGCGGGGGACTCCTACGAGCAGTACTTC. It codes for CASSLAGDSYEQYF.

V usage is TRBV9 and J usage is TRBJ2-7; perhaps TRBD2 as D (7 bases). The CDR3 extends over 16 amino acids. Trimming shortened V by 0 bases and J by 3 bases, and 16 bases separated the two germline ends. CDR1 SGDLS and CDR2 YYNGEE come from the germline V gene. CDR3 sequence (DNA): TGTGCCAGCAGCGTAGCCCCGGGGGGCCCGGTCTACGAGCAGTACTTC. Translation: CASSVAPGGPVYEQYF.

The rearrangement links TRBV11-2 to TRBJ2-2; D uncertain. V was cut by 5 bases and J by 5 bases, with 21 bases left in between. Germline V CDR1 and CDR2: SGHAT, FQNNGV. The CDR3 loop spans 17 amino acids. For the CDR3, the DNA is TGTGCCAGCAGCCCCGGACCTCCAGCGTATGGAACCGGGGAGCTGTTTTTT. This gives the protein CASSPGPPAYGTGELFF.

The CDR3 nucleotides are TGTGCCATCAGTGACGGACAGTCCCAAGAGACCCAGTACTTC. Translated: CAISDGQSQETQYF. The chain combines TRBV10-3 with TRBJ2-5; a possible D gene is TRBD1 (6 bases). Germline V CDR1 and CDR2: ENHRY, SYGVKD. This CDR3 is built from 14 residues. V was trimmed by 3 bases and J by 1 base, leaving 9 bases between them.

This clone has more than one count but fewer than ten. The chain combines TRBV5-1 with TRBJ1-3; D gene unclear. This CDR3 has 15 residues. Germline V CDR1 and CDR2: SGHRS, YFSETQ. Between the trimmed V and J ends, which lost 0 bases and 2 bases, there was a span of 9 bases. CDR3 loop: CASSLGGDPGNTIYF. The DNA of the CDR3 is TGCGCCAGCAGCTTGGGTGGCGACCCTGGAAACACCATATATTTT.

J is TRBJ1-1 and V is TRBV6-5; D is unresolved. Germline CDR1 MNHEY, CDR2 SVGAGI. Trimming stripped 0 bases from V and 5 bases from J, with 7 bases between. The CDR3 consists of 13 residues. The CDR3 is CASSYSGRTEAFF. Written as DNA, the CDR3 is TGTGCCAGCAGTTACTCTGGGCGGACTGAAGCTTTCTTT.

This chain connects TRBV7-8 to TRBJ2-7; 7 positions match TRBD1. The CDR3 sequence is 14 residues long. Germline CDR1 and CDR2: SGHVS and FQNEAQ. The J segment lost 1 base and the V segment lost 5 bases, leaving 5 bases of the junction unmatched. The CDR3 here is CASSVPGQSYEQYF. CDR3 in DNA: TGTGCCAGCAGCGTGCCGGGACAGTCCTACGAGCAGTACTTC.

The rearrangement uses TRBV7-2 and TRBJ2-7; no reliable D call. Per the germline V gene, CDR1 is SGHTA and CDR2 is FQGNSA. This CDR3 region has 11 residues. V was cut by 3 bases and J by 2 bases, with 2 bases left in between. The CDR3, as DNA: TGTGCCAGCAGCTTCGCCTACGAGCAGTACTTC. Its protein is CASSFAYEQYF.

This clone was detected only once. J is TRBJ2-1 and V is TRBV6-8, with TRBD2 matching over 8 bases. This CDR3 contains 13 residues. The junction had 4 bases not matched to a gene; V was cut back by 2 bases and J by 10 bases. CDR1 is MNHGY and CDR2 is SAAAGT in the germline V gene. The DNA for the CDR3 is TGTGCCAGCAGTTACAGCGGGGGTCGGGAGCAGTTCTTC. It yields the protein CASSYSGGREQFF.

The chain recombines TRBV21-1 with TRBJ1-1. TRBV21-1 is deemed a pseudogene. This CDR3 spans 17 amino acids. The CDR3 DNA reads TGTGCCAGCAGCAAAGGGGTAAGGAGGTCAGTGAACACTGAAGCTTTCTTT. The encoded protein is CASSKGVRRSVNTEAFF.

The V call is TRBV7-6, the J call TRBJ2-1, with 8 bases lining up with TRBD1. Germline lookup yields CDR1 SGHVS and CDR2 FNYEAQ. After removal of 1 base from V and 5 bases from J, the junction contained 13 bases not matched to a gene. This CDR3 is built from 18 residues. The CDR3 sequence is CASSLVGPGGITDNEQFF. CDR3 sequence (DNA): TGTGCCAGCAGCTTAGTCGGGCCAGGGGGCATTACGGACAATGAGCAGTTCTTC.

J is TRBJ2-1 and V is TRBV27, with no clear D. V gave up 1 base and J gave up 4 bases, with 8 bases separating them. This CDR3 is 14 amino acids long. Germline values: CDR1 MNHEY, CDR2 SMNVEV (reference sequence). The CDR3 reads CASSLWSAYNEQFF. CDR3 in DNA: TGTGCCAGCAGTTTATGGAGTGCATACAATGAGCAGTTCTTC.

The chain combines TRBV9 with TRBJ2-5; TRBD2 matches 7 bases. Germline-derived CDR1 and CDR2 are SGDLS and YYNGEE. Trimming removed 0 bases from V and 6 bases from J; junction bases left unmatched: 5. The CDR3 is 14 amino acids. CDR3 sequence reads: CASSVDTSEKTQYF. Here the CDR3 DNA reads TGTGCCAGCAGCGTAGATACTAGCGAGAAGACCCAGTACTTC.

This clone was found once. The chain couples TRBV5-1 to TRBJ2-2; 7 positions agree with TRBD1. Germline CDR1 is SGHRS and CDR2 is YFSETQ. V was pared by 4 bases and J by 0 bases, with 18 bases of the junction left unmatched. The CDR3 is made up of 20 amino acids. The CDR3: CASSPGTALVTYANTGELFF. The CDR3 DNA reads TGCGCCAGCAGCCCCGGGACAGCTCTAGTCACTTACGCGAACACCGGGGAGCTGTTTTTT.

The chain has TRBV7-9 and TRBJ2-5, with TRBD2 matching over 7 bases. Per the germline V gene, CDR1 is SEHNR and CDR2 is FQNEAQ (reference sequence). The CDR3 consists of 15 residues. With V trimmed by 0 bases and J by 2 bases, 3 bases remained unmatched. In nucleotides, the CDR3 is TGTGCCAGCAGCTTAGCGGGGGGGAGACAAGAGACCCAGTACTTC. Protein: CASSLAGGRQETQYF.

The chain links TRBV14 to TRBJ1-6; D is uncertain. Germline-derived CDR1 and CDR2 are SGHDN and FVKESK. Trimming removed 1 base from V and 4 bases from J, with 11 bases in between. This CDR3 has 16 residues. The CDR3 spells CASSQGLKRYNSPLHF. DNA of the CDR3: TGTGCCAGCAGCCAAGGTTTGAAACGGTATAATTCACCCCTCCACTTT.

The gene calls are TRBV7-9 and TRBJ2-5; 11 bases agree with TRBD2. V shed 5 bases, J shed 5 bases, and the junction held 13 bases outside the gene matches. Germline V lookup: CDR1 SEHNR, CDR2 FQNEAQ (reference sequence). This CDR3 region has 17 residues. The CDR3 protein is CASSPNRLAGSWETQYF. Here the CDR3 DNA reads TGTGCCAGCAGCCCAAACCGACTAGCGGGGAGCTGGGAGACCCAGTACTTC.